Below, 8 T cell receptor beta chains from the same sample are listed, as sequenced in a study of T cell responses to AZD1222 COVID-19 vaccine. The assay was immunoSEQ multiplex PCR, and TCRdb's table has in-frame clones only and misses some. The sample yields 100,000 or so clones, 87% seen once. The specimen comprised peripheral blood, sampled 28 days after the second AZD1222 dose. These receptors were obtained from an adult who received the AZD1222 COVID-19 vaccine.

This clone was found once. V is TRBV13 and J is TRBJ1-4; D gene ambiguous. Germline lookup yields CDR1 PRHDT and CDR2 FYEKMQ (reference sequence). V was clipped by 2 bases and J by 5 bases, with 15 bases between them. The CDR3 has 16 amino acids. CDR3 nucleotides: TGTGCCAGCAGCTTACGGGTAGAACAGAGAAATGAAAAACTGTTTTTT. Translating gives CASSLRVEQRNEKLFF.

This clone was observed once. The chain carries TRBV19 and TRBJ2-1, with 14 bases aligning to TRBD2. Germline CDR1 is LNHDA and CDR2 is SQIVND (reference sequence). There are 15 residues in the CDR3. After removal of 7 bases from V and 8 bases from J, the junction contained 7 bases not matched to a gene. This CDR3 reads CASTPPGLAGDEQFF. The CDR3 DNA sequence: TGTGCCAGTACCCCTCCGGGACTAGCGGGAGATGAGCAGTTCTTC.

This chain connects TRBV5-8 to TRBJ1-5; unclear D gene. CDR1 and CDR2 (germline): SGHTS, YDEGEE. Trimming cost V 2 bases and J 6 bases, with 15 bases left between them. The CDR3 has 15 residues. In nucleotides, the CDR3 is TGTGCCAGCAGCTTAGGGAAGGAAAGGGTTCAGCCCCAGCATTTT. Its translation is CASSLGKERVQPQHF.

As regards this clone: Mismatch with germline at one junction end may stem from a read error. V usage is TRBV6-5 and J usage is TRBJ2-1, with TRBD1 identical over 8 bases. The CDR3 contains 10 residues. Looked up from germline, CDR1 is MNHEY and CDR2 is SVGAGI. The CDR3 nucleotides read TGCCCGCAGGGGGCTGTTCAGCAGTTCTTC. As protein: CPQGAVQQFF.

The V and J genes are TRBV12-3 or TRBV12-4 and TRBJ2-7, with D possibly being TRBD2 (6 bases). Trimming cost V 9 bases and J 4 bases, with 16 bases left between them. This CDR3 is built from 13 residues. The CDR3 coding sequence is TGTGCCAGTGTGGCCGGGGAGGCGTACGAGCAGTACTTC. Translated: CASVAGEAYEQYF.

This chain links TRBV6-5 with TRBJ2-6; the D is unclear. The CDR3 is 14 amino acids. V was trimmed by 2 bases and J by 0 bases, leaving 2 bases between them. The germline V gene encodes CDR1 MNHEY and CDR2 SVGAGI. The CDR3 sequence: CASSYDSGANVLTF. CDR3 sequence (DNA): TGTGCCAGCAGTTACGACTCTGGGGCCAACGTCCTGACTTTC.

The chain employs TRBV5-1 and TRBJ1-2; possibly TRBD1 for D (5 bases). The germline V and J ends were trimmed by 2 bases and 0 bases, with 20 bases remaining between them. This CDR3 is built from 18 residues. Per the germline V gene, CDR1 is SGHRS and CDR2 is YFSETQ. CDR3 protein: CASSFQPPIGGANYGYTF. In nucleotides, the CDR3 is TGCGCCAGCAGCTTCCAACCGCCCATCGGGGGAGCTAACTATGGCTACACCTTC.

This clone was seen more than once but under ten times. This rearrangement joins TRBV21-1 to TRBJ1-2. TRBV21-1 is listed as a pseudogene. This CDR3 spans 18 amino acids. CDR3 sequence reads: CASSKVATGGTYNYGYTF. The CDR3 DNA is TGTGCCAGCAGCAAAGTAGCAACAGGAGGAACTTATAACTATGGCTACACCTTC.